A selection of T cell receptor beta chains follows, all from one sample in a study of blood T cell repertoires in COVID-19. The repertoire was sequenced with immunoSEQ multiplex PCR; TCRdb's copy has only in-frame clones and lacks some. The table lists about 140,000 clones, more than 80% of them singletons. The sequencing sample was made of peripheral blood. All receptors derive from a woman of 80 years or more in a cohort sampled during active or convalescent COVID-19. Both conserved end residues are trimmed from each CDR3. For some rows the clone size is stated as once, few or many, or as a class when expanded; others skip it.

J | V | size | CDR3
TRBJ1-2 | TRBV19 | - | ASPDRGGGYT
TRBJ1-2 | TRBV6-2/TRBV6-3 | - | ASSQVTGAYGYT
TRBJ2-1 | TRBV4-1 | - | ASSQGQGLHNEQF
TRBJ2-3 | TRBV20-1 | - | SASWTSTDTQY
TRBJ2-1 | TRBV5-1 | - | ASSSGGTSVNEQF
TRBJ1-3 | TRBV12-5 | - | ASGTGGNTIY
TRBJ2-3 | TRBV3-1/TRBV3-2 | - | ASSQGTGAATQY
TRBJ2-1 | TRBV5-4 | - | ASSQRQSSYNEQF
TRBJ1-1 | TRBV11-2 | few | ASSSSTEAF
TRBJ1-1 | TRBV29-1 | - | SVGRGPEAF
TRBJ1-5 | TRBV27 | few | ASSPGQALFYSNQPQH
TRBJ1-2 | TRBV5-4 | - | ASSNDRVVAGYT
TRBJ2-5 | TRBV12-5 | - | ASGPSGGGETQY
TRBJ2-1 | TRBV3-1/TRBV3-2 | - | ASSQDRGLAGVKF
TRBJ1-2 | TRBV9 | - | ASSVDLTGANYGYT
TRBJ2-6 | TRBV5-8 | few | ASSAGTGRTNVLT
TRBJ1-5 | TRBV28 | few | ASSIQGVLNQPQH
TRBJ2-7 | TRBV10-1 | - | ASSELYRVPYEQY
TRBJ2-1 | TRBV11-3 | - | ASSLTTGVVEQF
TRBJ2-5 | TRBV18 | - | ASSPQALETQY
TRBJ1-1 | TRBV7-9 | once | ASRQTGVVTEAF
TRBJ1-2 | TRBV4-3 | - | ASSQGGVAGPRYGYT
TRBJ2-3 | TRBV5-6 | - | ASSPPVTDTQY
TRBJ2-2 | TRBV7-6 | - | ASSLTGGNTGELF
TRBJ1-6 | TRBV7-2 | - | ASSLDSSSPLH
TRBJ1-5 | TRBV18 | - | ASSNQGYGNQPQH
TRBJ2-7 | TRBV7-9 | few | ASSPPPLHEQY
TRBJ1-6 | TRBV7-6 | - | ASRATANYNSPLH
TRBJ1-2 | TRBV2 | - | ASGQLLTYGYT
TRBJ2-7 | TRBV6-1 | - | ASSEGQAHYEQY
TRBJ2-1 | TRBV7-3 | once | ASSPGQGVVNEQF
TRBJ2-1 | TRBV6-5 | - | ASSSPRAGVNEQF
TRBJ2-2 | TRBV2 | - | ASKHRNTGELF
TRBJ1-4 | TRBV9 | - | ASSVGDSNEKLF
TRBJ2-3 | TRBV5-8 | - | ASSLAYTQY
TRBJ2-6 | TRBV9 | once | ASSAGTALISGANVLT
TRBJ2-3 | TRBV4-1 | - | ASSPSGGAADTQY
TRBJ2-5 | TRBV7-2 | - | ASSLVSPQAQY